These T cell receptor beta chains were read from a single sample in a study of cytomegalovirus exposure and HLA in healthy donors. Assay: immunoSEQ multiplex PCR; the TCRdb copy retains only in-frame clones and omits some. In the table there are some 150,000 clones, 85% to 90% of which are singletons. Sequencing was performed on PBMCs. These receptors all come from a woman aged 18 to 35 in good health and CMV-seropositive. Each CDR3 is given with its conserved first and last residue. A D gene is named only where the DNA matches it firmly. The size entry is marked missing in some rows and otherwise reads once, few, many or a size class.

>-|TRBJ2-3|-|TRBV5-4
TGTGCCAGCAGCTTGCAGGGGATCACAGATACGCAGTATTTT
CASSLQGITDTQYF
>-|TRBJ1-1|-|TRBV25-1
TGTGCCAGCAGTGACAATTTGGGGCAGAACACTGAAGCTTTCTTT
CASSDNLGQNTEAFF
>few|TRBJ1-6|-|TRBV15
TGTGCCACCAGCACCCAAGGGGGTTCATCACCCCTCCACTTT
CATSTQGGSSPLHF
>-|TRBJ2-1|TRBD1|TRBV28
TGTGCCAGCAGACCGGGACAGGGGGTAAGTGAGCAGTTCTTC
CASRPGQGVSEQFF
>-|TRBJ1-6|TRBD1|TRBV6-1
TGTGCCAGCAGTGGATGGGACAGGGGGCTCGAGAATTCACCCCTCCACTTT
CASSGWDRGLENSPLHF
>-|TRBJ1-1|-|TRBV5-1
TGCGCCAGCAGCTTCGCGGAGAACACTGAAGCTTTCTTT
CASSFAENTEAFF
>-|TRBJ1-5|TRBD1|TRBV19
TGTGCCAGTAGTACGACAGGGTTAGGCAATCAGCCCCAGCATTTT
CASSTTGLGNQPQHF
>-|TRBJ1-2|-|TRBV5-6
TGTGCCAGCAGCCTACAAAAGGAGGGCTACACCTTC
CASSLQKEGYTF
>few|TRBJ2-3|-|TRBV14
TGTGCCAGCAGCCCGTCCCTGAGGGTAACTAGCACAGATACGCAGTATTTT
CASSPSLRVTSTDTQYF
>-|TRBJ2-3|TRBD2|TRBV30
TGTGCCTGGAGTGTACTGGGCGGGGGGGCCCGGGTGCAGTATTTT
CAWSVLGGGARVQYF
>few|TRBJ1-5|TRBD1|TRBV23-1
TGCGCCAGCAGTCTTTGGGACAGCCGGCAGCCCCAGCATTTT
CASSLWDSRQPQHF
>-|TRBJ1-2|-|TRBV5-4
TGTGCCAGCAGCTTGGGGCCAGGGGATACCTTCTATGGCTACACCTTC
CASSLGPGDTFYGYTF
>-|TRBJ2-5|-|TRBV18
TGTGCCAGCTCACCACCGGCAGGGGAGACCCAGTACTTC
CASSPPAGETQYF
>-|TRBJ2-3|TRBD1|TRBV5-8
TGTGCCAGCAGCTTACAGGGGGCGCGCACAGATACGCAGTATTTT
CASSLQGARTDTQYF
>-|TRBJ1-3|-|TRBV7-2
TGTGCCAGCAGCCCCGGCGGAGTTCTCTCTGGAAACACCATATATTTT
CASSPGGVLSGNTIYF
>-|TRBJ2-7|-|TRBV19
TGTGCCAGTAGTATGGCGGCCCCCTACGAGCAGTACTTC
CASSMAAPYEQYF
>-|TRBJ2-1|-|TRBV5-3
TGTGCCAGAAGCTCCCCCCCACGGGAAGAGCAGTTCTTC
CARSSPPREEQFF
>-|TRBJ2-5|-|TRBV10-2
TGCGCCAGCAGTGGGGCCGACAGGTACCAAGAGACCCAGTACTTC
CASSGADRYQETQYF
>-|TRBJ1-5|-|TRBV19
TGTGCCAGTAGTATGGAGGGGTCTAGCAATCAGCCCCAGCATTTT
CASSMEGSSNQPQHF
>-|TRBJ1-4|-|TRBV28
TGTGCCAGCACTCCAGCGGGGGCTAATGAAAAACTGTTTTTT
CASTPAGANEKLFF
>-|TRBJ1-3|TRBD1|TRBV5-1
TGCGCCAGCAGCATCGGGACAGGGGCTGGAAACACCATATATTTT
CASSIGTGAGNTIYF
>-|TRBJ1-5|-|TRBV10-3
TGTGCCATCAGTGACCGGGATGGCAATCAGCCCCAGCATTTT
CAISDRDGNQPQHF
>once|TRBJ2-7|-|TRBV4-1
TGCGCCAGCAGCCAAGATCGCGGGGCCGAGCAGTACTTC
CASSQDRGAEQYF
>-|TRBJ1-1|-|TRBV6-1
TGTGCCAGCAATCCAGGGTATGCTGAAGCTTTCTTT
CASNPGYAEAFF
>-|TRBJ2-2|TRBD1|TRBV7-7
TGTGCTAGCAGCCTGGACAGGGATACCGGGGAGCTGTTTTTT
CASSLDRDTGELFF
>-|TRBJ2-2|TRBD1|TRBV11-1
TGTGCCAGCAGTATTAGACAGGGGCCCACCGGGGAGCTGTTTTTT
CASSIRQGPTGELFF
>-|TRBJ1-2|-|TRBV7-9
TGTGCCAGCAGCTTTGGGCCTAACTATGGCTACACCTTC
CASSFGPNYGYTF
>-|TRBJ1-1|-|TRBV27
TGTGCCAGCAGTTTATCATCATTCGACAGCTACACTGAAGCTTTCTTT
CASSLSSFDSYTEAFF
>-|TRBJ2-7|-|TRBV25-1
TGTGCCAGCAGTGATACGGGGGTGCAGTACTTC
CASSDTGVQYF
>-|TRBJ2-3|TRBD1|TRBV27
TGTGCCAGCATACCGACAGGGGCCAGCACAGATACGCAGTATTTT
CASIPTGASTDTQYF
>-|TRBJ2-5|-|TRBV7-6
TGTGCCAGCAGCTTGGGTACAGGTTACCAAGAGACCCAGTACTTC
CASSLGTGYQETQYF
>few|TRBJ2-7|-|TRBV4-1
TGCGCCAGCAGCCAAGGGGCCGAGCACGAGCAGTACTTC
CASSQGAEHEQYF
>-|TRBJ2-7|TRBD2|TRBV9
TGTGCCAGCAGCGTTGGCGGGGGGGCGGTCGAGCAGTACTTC
CASSVGGGAVEQYF
>-|TRBJ2-3|-|TRBV2
TGTGCCAGCAGTGAAGCCAGGACAGATACGCAGTATTTT
CASSEARTDTQYF
>-|TRBJ1-2|-|TRBV27
TGTGCCAGCAGTAAATTTCCGGGTCGGGGGTTCGGTGGCTACACCTTC
CASSKFPGRGFGGYTF
>-|TRBJ1-5|-|TRBV19
TGTGCCAGTACCGAGGTCGATCAGCCCCAGCATTTT
CASTEVDQPQHF
>-|TRBJ1-4|-|TRBV5-1
TGCGCCAGCAGCTTGGGACAGAATAGTGGTGAAAAACTGTTTTTT
CASSLGQNSGEKLFF
>-|TRBJ2-1|TRBD1|TRBV5-6
TGTGCCAGCGGATTAGGGGACAGGGCTTACAATGAGCAGTTCTTC
CASGLGDRAYNEQFF
>-|TRBJ1-3|-|TRBV5-1
TGCGCCAGCAGTGCGGGCGGAGGATACTCTGGAAACACCATATATTTT
CASSAGGGYSGNTIYF
>-|TRBJ1-2|-|TRBV28
TGTGCCAGCAGTTTAGGGCAGGGCTTAGGCTACACCTTC
CASSLGQGLGYTF
>once|TRBJ1-1|TRBD1|TRBV15
TGTGCCACCAGCAGGGACAGGGCTTACACTGAAGCTTTCTTT
CATSRDRAYTEAFF
>-|TRBJ1-1|TRBD1|TRBV2
TGTGCCAGCAGTGATCAGGGGGCGGCGGTAGGGGCTGAAGCTTTCTTT
CASSDQGAAVGAEAFF
>few|TRBJ2-5|-|TRBV12-5
TGTGCTAGTGGTTCCGGAGGGACCCAGTACTTC
CASGSGGTQYF